This TCR beta chain was profiled in a study of T cells in Graves' hyperthyroidism and ophthalmopathy. Notes on the study in general: Most thyroid clonotypes that were expanded above 0.001 also turned up in blood.

Clinical symptoms, serum thyroxine and TRAb, thyroid ultrasound and orbital computed tomography together formed the diagnostic basis. Trimming pared 0 bases from V and 9 bases from J, leaving 24 bases between. Germline values: CDR1 SGHTA, CDR2 FQGNSA. The CDR3 is 17 residues long. The investigators amplified TCR beta CDR3 regions from RNA transcripts. Carried out on the TCR CDR3, a first-round RT-PCR used the HTBI primer set. TCRdb called the multiplex PCR reads again in MiXCR, with one record for every CDR3 protein. The table records approximately 430,000 distinct CDR3 sequences, less than 20% of them present only once. This clonotype was observed many times. The target antigen is unknown.

Sequencing was done on a sample of blood. The sequence derives from a young woman with Graves' hyperthyroidism. The V and J genes are TRBV7-2 and TRBJ2-7; a weak D match, TRBD1 (5 bases). CDR3 residues: CASSLAQGTATTLVQYF. The CDR3 region has the DNA TGTGCCAGCAGCTTAGCGCAGGGAACCGCCACGACGCTGGTGCAGTACTTC.